The 26 T cell receptor beta chains below all came from one sample that was sequenced in a study of T cells in Graves' hyperthyroidism and ophthalmopathy. TCR beta CDR3 sequences were amplified from RNA transcripts. Carried out on the TCR CDR3, a first-round RT-PCR used the HTBI primer set. MiXCR, applied by TCRdb to the multiplex PCR reads, yields one record per CDR3 protein. The sample lists approximately 710,000 distinct CDR3 sequences; 15% to 20% were seen once. Sequences were obtained from blood. The receptor source for this set is a man aged 45-60 years with Graves' hyperthyroidism.

This clonotype was recorded a few times. The chain uses TRBV5-1 and TRBJ2-7, with 11 bases that match TRBD2. V lost 4 bases to trimming and J lost 2 bases; unmatched junction nucleotides: 14. The CDR3 covers 18 residues. Germline CDR1 SGHRS, CDR2 YFSETQ. The DNA of the CDR3 is TGCGCCAGCAGCCAGACTAGCGGGGAGATTACCATGGCCTACGAGCAGTACTTC. Its protein product is CASSQTSGEITMAYEQYF. Full variable domain (remainder filled in from reference TRBV5-1 and TRBJ2-7): KAGVTQTPRYLIKTRGQQVTLSCSPISGHRSVSWYQQTPGQGLQFLFEYFSETQRNKGNFPGRFSGRQFSNSRSEMNVSTLELGDSALYLCASSQTSGEITMAYEQYFGPGTRLTVT.

V and J are TRBV6-1 and TRBJ2-3, with 7 positions matching TRBD2. CDR3 length: 15 residues. CDR1 and CDR2 from the germline V gene are MNHNS and SASEGT. V dropped 5 bases and J dropped 2; count of bases not matched to a gene: 7. The CDR3 DNA reads TGTGCCAGCAGTACCGTTGGGGGGGACACAGATACGCAGTATTTT. Translating gives CASSTVGGDTDTQYF.

This clonotype was seen repeatedly, ten times or more. This chain connects TRBV3-1 to TRBJ1-5; no clear D. The CDR3 covers 13 residues. V was clipped by 1 base and J by 1 base, with 2 bases between them. Germline lookup yields CDR1 LGHDT and CDR2 YNNKEL (reference sequence). CDR3 amino acids: CASSQVSNQPQHF. CDR3 DNA: TGTGCCAGCAGCCAAGTCAGCAATCAGCCCCAGCATTTT.

This clonotype showed up just a few times. The V call is TRBV6-1, the J call TRBJ2-7; the D gene could be TRBD1 or TRBD2 (7 bases each). This CDR3 is 14 amino acids long. V was clipped by 7 bases and J by 7 bases, with 20 bases between them. The germline V gene encodes CDR1 MNHNS and CDR2 SASEGT. This CDR3 reads CASTRGGQSLEQYF. The CDR3 DNA follows: TGTGCCAGCACCCGCGGGGGACAGTCCTTGGAGCAGTACTTC.

This clonotype was seen many times. This rearrangement joins TRBV18 to TRBJ2-3, with D unclear. V was trimmed by 2 bases and J by 1 base, leaving 10 bases between them. CDR3 length: 15 residues. Germline loops: CDR1 KGHSH, CDR2 LQKENI. CDR3 protein: CASSPDLARTDTQYF. The CDR3 DNA reads as TGTGCCAGCTCACCAGATCTGGCCCGCACAGATACGCAGTATTTT.

In this sample, this clonotype turned up many times. The chain joins TRBV7-2 to TRBJ2-7; D unresolved. Germline values: CDR1 SGHTA, CDR2 FQGNSA. The CDR3 is 12 amino acids. Trimming cost V 1 base and J 3 bases, with 4 bases left between them. The CDR3 sequence: CASSLDFYEQYF. CDR3 DNA: TGTGCCAGCAGCTTAGACTTCTACGAGCAGTACTTC. The full variable domain, rest sourced from reference TRBV7-2 and TRBJ2-7, is GAGVSQSPSNKVTEKGKDVELRCDPISGHTALYWYRQSLGQGLEFLIYFQGNSAPDKSGLPSDRFSAERTGGSVSTLTIQRTQQEDSAVYLCASSLDFYEQYFGPGTRLTVT.

This clonotype was picked up many times. This chain links TRBV20-1 with TRBJ1-6; 8 bases map to TRBD1. CDR1 is DFQATT and CDR2 is SNEGSKA in the germline V gene (reference sequence). CDR3 size: 16 residues. The V gene end was trimmed by 0 bases and the J gene end by 3 bases; junction bases not matched to a gene: 4. CDR3 in DNA: TGCAGTGCTAGAGAGGCAGGGGGCCACTATAATTCACCCCTCCACTTT. As protein: CSAREAGGHYNSPLHF.

This chain connects TRBV7-3 to TRBJ2-5; 8 bases line up with TRBD2. The J segment lost 5 bases and the V segment lost 4 bases, leaving 12 bases of the junction unmatched. The CDR3 loop spans 16 amino acids. Germline lookup yields CDR1 SGHTA and CDR2 FQGTGA. CDR3 sequence reads: CASSSGRAGVGETQYF. For the CDR3, the DNA is TGTGCCAGCAGCTCAGGCAGAGCGGGAGTGGGGGAGACCCAGTACTTC.

This clonotype was picked up many times. The genes are TRBV20-1 and TRBJ2-5; 10 bases are a match to TRBD2. Germline CDR1 and CDR2: DFQATT and SNEGSKA (reference sequence). After removal of 1 base from V and 5 bases from J, the junction contained 10 bases not matched to a gene. CDR3 size: 16 residues. The CDR3 DNA is TGCAGTGCTAGAGCCTCCCGAGCGGGAGGGCTGGAGACCCAGTACTTC. It yields the protein CSARASRAGGLETQYF.

This clonotype was observed a few times. The chain is built from TRBV19 and TRBJ2-7, with D unclear. Germline CDR1 and CDR2: LNHDA and SQIVND (reference sequence). V was pared by 3 bases and J by 3 bases, with 9 bases between. There are 13 residues in the CDR3. The CDR3 DNA sequence: TGTGCCAGTAGTATCGTCGGTTACTACGAGCAGTACTTC. This sequence encodes CASSIVGYYEQYF.

This clonotype has a handful of counts. The gene calls are TRBV7-2 and TRBJ1-3; tentatively, D is TRBD1 (5 bases). Trimming left V 2 bases short and J 0 bases short, with 11 bases between. The V gene's germline CDR1 is SGHTA and CDR2 FQGNSA. CDR3 length: 16 residues. The CDR3 DNA reads TGTGCCAGCAGCTTAAGGGGCAGCTCCTCTGGAAACACCATATATTTT. Amino acid sequence: CASSLRGSSSGNTIYF. The full variable domain, in which reference TRBV7-2 and TRBJ1-3 provide the parts outside the CDR3, is GAGVSQSPSNKVTEKGKDVELRCDPISGHTALYWYRQSLGQGLEFLIYFQGNSAPDKSGLPSDRFSAERTGGSVSTLTIQRTQQEDSAVYLCASSLRGSSSGNTIYFGEGSWLTVV.

This clonotype was recorded many times. The chain combines TRBV12-3 or TRBV12-4 with TRBJ1-3, with 10 bases fitting TRBD1. The trim removed 6 bases at V and 3 bases at J, leaving 11 bases unmatched. The CDR3 spans 17 residues. CDR3: CASRTTLTGGLGNTIYF. The CDR3 nucleotides are TGTGCCAGCAGAACTACCTTGACAGGGGGCCTTGGAAACACCATATATTTT.

Comments on this clonotype: A much larger clone sits a single nucleotide away, making a read error possible. The rearrangement uses TRBV12-3 or TRBV12-4 and TRBJ2-1; 9 bases are a match to TRBD1. This CDR3 contains 14 residues. V was clipped by 7 bases and J by 5 bases; unmatched bases: 6. The CDR3 reads CASNLWTGDNEQFF. The CDR3 region has the DNA TGTGCCAGCAATTTGTGGACAGGGGACAATGAGCAGTTCTTC.

Worth noting for this clonotype: Lacking the conserved final phenylalanine or tryptophan, this CDR3 likely reflects a read error. CDR3 DNA sequence: TGTGCCAGCAGTTTCGATTCGACCCCTGAAACCCCGGGGGAGACAGATACGCAGTATGTT. Its translation: CASSFDSTPETPGETDTQYV. This chain uses TRBV28 with TRBJ2-3, with D possibly TRBD2 on 6 matching bases. The germline V gene encodes CDR1 MDHEN and CDR2 SYDVKM. CDR3 length equals 20 residues. V dropped 3 bases and J dropped 3 bases, with 28 bases sitting between them.

This clonotype was counted a few times. The chain uses TRBV19 and TRBJ2-4; TRBD2 matches at 11 bases. Germline CDR1 reads LNHDA; CDR2 reads SQIVND (reference sequence). The CDR3 consists of 17 residues. V was clipped by 0 bases and J by 6 bases; unmatched bases: 7. CDR3 coding DNA: TGTGCCAGTAGTATAGATACTAGCGGGAGAGTTGTAAACATTCAGTACTTC. Amino acid sequence: CASSIDTSGRVVNIQYF.

This clonotype was picked up many times. The genes are TRBV28 and TRBJ1-1; D is perhaps TRBD1 (5 bases). The germline gives CDR1 MDHEN, CDR2 SYDVKM. CDR3 length: 15 residues. Trimming stripped 6 bases from V and 1 base from J, with 15 bases between. In DNA form, the CDR3 reads TGTGCCAGCAGCCCCGGCCCAGGGTCGAACACTGAAGCTTTCTTT. Amino acids: CASSPGPGSNTEAFF.

There are many counts of this clonotype. V is TRBV15 and J is TRBJ2-7; 8 nucleotides match TRBD2. This CDR3 contains 18 residues. Unmatched junction bases numbered 13, after V lost 0 bases and J lost 3 bases. The germline V gene encodes CDR1 LNHNV and CDR2 YYDKDF (reference sequence). In nucleotides, the CDR3 is TGTGCCACCAGCAGAGATATTGGCGGGAGGTTCAGAAGCTACGAGCAGTACTTC. It is translated as CATSRDIGGRFRSYEQYF.

The chain carries TRBV27 and TRBJ1-2, with D perhaps TRBD1 (6 bases). Looked up from germline, CDR1 is MNHEY and CDR2 is SMNVEV (reference sequence). The CDR3 extends over 14 amino acids. V lost 3 bases to trimming and J lost 4 bases, with 12 bases between them. The DNA for the CDR3 is TGTGCCAGCAGTTTTCCAGGGGCTTTCTATGGCTACACCTTC. This encodes CASSFPGAFYGYTF.

The V and J genes are TRBV5-1 and TRBJ1-3; D uncertain. Germline V lookup: CDR1 SGHRS, CDR2 YFSETQ. The CDR3 length is 14 residues. Trimming shortened V by 1 base and J by 3 bases, and 8 bases separated the two germline ends. DNA of the CDR3: TGCGCCAGCAGCTTGTCTGGGTTTGGAAACACCATATATTTT. The encoded protein is CASSLSGFGNTIYF.

The table lists this clonotype with a few counts. The chain recombines TRBV6-1 with TRBJ2-1; TRBD1 is a possible D gene (6 bases). Germline-derived CDR1 and CDR2 are MNHNS and SASEGT. The CDR3 is 15 residues long. V shed 6 bases and J shed 5 bases, with 17 bases lying between them. CDR3 bases: TGTGCCAGCAGCCCCGGGACAAGGATTGACAATGAGCAGTTCTTC. As protein: CASSPGTRIDNEQFF.

The chain recombines TRBV5-4 with TRBJ2-1; TRBD2 matches at 13 bases. Germline CDR1 is SGHNT and CDR2 is YYREEE (reference sequence). V shed 4 bases and J 0 bases; nucleotides not matched to a gene: 7. The CDR3 is 18 residues long. In DNA, the CDR3 is TGTGCCAGCAGCCGAGGCGGGACTAGCGGGAACTCCTACAATGAGCAGTTCTTC. It specifies CASSRGGTSGNSYNEQFF.

V gene TRBV7-2 combines with J gene TRBJ2-1, with 8 bases lining up with TRBD2. The germline V gene encodes CDR1 SGHTA and CDR2 FQGNSA. This CDR3 is built from 16 residues. The ends lost 1 base at V and 2 bases at J; junction bases unmatched: 4. The CDR3 sequence is CASSLVGSGAYNEQFF. The CDR3 DNA reads TGTGCCAGCAGCTTAGTGGGTAGCGGGGCCTACAATGAGCAGTTCTTC.

There are many counts of this clonotype. The rearrangement joins TRBV7-2 to TRBJ2-7; D may match TRBD1 or TRBD2 (6 bases each). Germline V gene sequence: CDR1 SGHTA, CDR2 FQGNSA. Trimming cost V 5 bases and J 6 bases, with 20 bases left between them. The CDR3 is 15 residues long. In DNA form, the CDR3 reads TGTGCCAGCAGCACCAAGGGGGGAGCGGTCATCGAGCAGTACTTC. It encodes CASSTKGGAVIEQYF.

This clonotype was picked up many times. The J gene is TRBJ1-4, the V gene TRBV11-3; possibly TRBD1 for D (6 bases). Looked up from germline, CDR1 is SGHNT and CDR2 is YENEEA. This CDR3 has 15 residues. V lost 2 bases to trimming and J lost 3 bases, with 10 bases between them. The CDR3 nucleotides read TGTGCCAGCAGCTTATCGGGACACCCTAATGAAAAACTGTTTTTT. It specifies CASSLSGHPNEKLFF.

This clonotype was recorded many times. The chain recombines TRBV12-3 or TRBV12-4 with TRBJ1-1; D not certain. The V end was cut by 3 bases, the J end by 6 bases, with 14 bases between. The CDR3 totals 14 residues. CDR3 bases: TGTGCCAGCAGTTTTCCTGGCCCCGTCTCTGAAGCTTTCTTT. Protein: CASSFPGPVSEAFF.

The chain links TRBV19 to TRBJ2-1, with a weak D call TRBD1 (5 bases). V lost 1 base to trimming and J lost 0 bases, with 16 bases between them. The CDR3 consists of 18 residues. Germline V gives CDR1 LNHDA, CDR2 SQIVND (reference sequence). This CDR3 reads CASSIVGAELSSYNEQFF. CDR3 in DNA: TGTGCCAGTAGTATAGTAGGGGCAGAGCTGAGCTCCTACAATGAGCAGTTCTTC.